Listed here is a single T cell receptor (beta chain). The data originate from a study of shared clonotypes between healthy human individuals. Overall study context: Three plates were used per donor for CD4 naive, three for CD4 memory, two for CD8 naive and one for CD8 memory.

V lost 5 bases to trimming and J lost 7 bases, with 17 bases between them. This CDR3 is built from 14 residues. The germline CDR1 and CDR2 sequences are SGHTA and FQGNSA. Using immunoSEQ multiplex PCR, the repertoire was profiled, and TCRdb retains in-frame clones only, with some absent. Of roughly 2.6 million clones detected, just over 90% appear once; the ten largest clones hold under 0.15%. V usage is TRBV7-2 and J usage is TRBJ1-2; D gene uncertain. The clonotype comes from a man between 18 and 35 years old in good health. Sequencing was performed on naive CD4+ T cells sorted from blood. Subset noted: CD45RA+ positively selected. The CDR3 nucleotides are TGTGCCAGCAGCCCCCGTGGTTTTTGGGTTGGCTACACCTTC. Residues: CASSPRGFWVGYTF.